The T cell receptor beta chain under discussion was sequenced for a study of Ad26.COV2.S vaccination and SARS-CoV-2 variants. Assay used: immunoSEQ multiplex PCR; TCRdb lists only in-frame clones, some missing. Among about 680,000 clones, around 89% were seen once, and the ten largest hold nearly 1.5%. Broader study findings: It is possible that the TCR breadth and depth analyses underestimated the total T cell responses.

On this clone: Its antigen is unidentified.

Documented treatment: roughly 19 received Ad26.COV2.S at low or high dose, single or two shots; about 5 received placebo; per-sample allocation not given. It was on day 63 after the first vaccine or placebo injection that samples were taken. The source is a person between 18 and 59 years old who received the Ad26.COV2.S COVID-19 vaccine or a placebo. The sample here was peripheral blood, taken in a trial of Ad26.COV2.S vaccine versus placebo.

The CDR3 nucleotides read TGTGCCTGGAGTGTCGGGGGGTTTAGCAATCAGCCCCAGCATTTT. The encoded protein is CAWSVGGFSNQPQHF. The rearrangement joins TRBV30 to TRBJ1-5, with D possibly being TRBD1 (5 bases). The ends were cut back, 0 bases at V and 0 bases at J, with 9 bases in the middle. CDR3 length: 15 residues. Germline CDR1 and CDR2: GTSNPN and SVGIG (reference sequence).